Given below is one T cell receptor (beta chain) in context. Antigen: not known. The data stem from a study of beta chain features in type 1 diabetes. Study-level results: Across all four CD4+ subsets, people with type 1 diabetes showed modestly shorter TCRB CDR3s.

As every portion of the isolated RNA was reverse transcribed, the sequencing read expressed TCRB transcripts. Using immunoSEQ multiplex PCR, the repertoire was profiled, and TCRdb retains in-frame clones only, with some absent. There are 630,000 or so clones in the sample; around an eighth occur only once, and 0.035% to 0.04% lies in the top ten. V shed 5 bases and J shed 4 bases, with 20 bases lying between them. The CDR3 extends over 16 amino acids. In germline, CDR1 is SNHLY, CDR2 FYNNEI. The V and J genes are TRBV2 and TRBJ1-1; D might be TRBD1 (6 bases). This clonotype originated in a man younger than 35 with type 1 diabetes. Sequencing was performed on naive CD4+ T cells from blood. CDR3 in DNA: TGTGCCAGCAGTTATACAGGGTTGCCTAGGGGCACTGAAGCTTTCTTT. Translating it yields CASSYTGLPRGTEAFF.